This TCR beta chain was recorded in a study of cytomegalovirus exposure and HLA in healthy donors. Overall study results and limits: Per a prior analysis, the majority of TCR beta V segments were productive roughly 90% or roughly 30% of the time. TCR beta sequences reportedly predicted most subjects' HLA-A and HLA-B alleles accurately. With high specificity and sensitivity, the classifier reportedly diagnosed cytomegalovirus status.

V gave up 4 bases and J gave up 0 bases, with 11 bases separating them. The CDR3 contains 16 residues. The germline gives CDR1 SGHDT, CDR2 YYEEEE. The PCR ran on 60 Vbeta and 13 Jbeta primers. TCRdb's copy holds only in-frame clones and misses some; the assay was immunoSEQ multiplex PCR. This table has 250,000 or so clones, approximately 91% appearing once. This clone occurred a few times. What it recognizes is unknown. The receptor comes from a girl aged 2-10 years in good health and CMV-seronegative. The sample comprised PBMCs. The V gene is TRBV5-6, the J gene TRBJ2-6; possibly TRBD2 for D (5 bases). For the CDR3, the DNA is TGTGCCAGCAGCCTTGGACTTTCCTCTGGGGCCAACGTCCTGACTTTC. Translated, it gives CASSLGLSSGANVLTF. Together with reference TRBV5-6 and TRBJ2-6, the CDR3 gives the full variable domain: DAGVTQSPTHLIKTRGQQVTLRCSPKSGHDTVSWYQQALGQGPQFIFQYYEEEERQRGNFPDRFSGHQFPNYSSELNVNALLLGDSALYLCASSLGLSSGANVLTFGAGSRLTVL.